This record concerns one TCR beta chain sequence. The target antigen is unknown. These data are taken from a study of T cell responses to AZD1222 COVID-19 vaccine. V was shortened by 1 base and J by 7 bases, with 11 bases between the two germline ends. The CDR3 is 13 residues long. The germline gives CDR1 SGDLS, CDR2 YYNGEE. Sequencing used immunoSEQ multiplex PCR; TCRdb keeps in-frame clones, though not all of them. This sample has some 120,000 clones, with 85% to 90% found just once. Broader study findings: Baseline testing showed seropositivity in only six AZD1222 recipients.

The source of this sequence is an adult in good health. The chain joins TRBV9 to TRBJ1-1; D not resolved. This material consisted of peripheral blood, taken on day 0 of AZD1222 vaccination. CDR3 in amino acids: CASSVKAVSEAFF. The CDR3 DNA follows: TGTGCCAGCAGCGTAAAAGCGGTTAGTGAAGCTTTCTTT.